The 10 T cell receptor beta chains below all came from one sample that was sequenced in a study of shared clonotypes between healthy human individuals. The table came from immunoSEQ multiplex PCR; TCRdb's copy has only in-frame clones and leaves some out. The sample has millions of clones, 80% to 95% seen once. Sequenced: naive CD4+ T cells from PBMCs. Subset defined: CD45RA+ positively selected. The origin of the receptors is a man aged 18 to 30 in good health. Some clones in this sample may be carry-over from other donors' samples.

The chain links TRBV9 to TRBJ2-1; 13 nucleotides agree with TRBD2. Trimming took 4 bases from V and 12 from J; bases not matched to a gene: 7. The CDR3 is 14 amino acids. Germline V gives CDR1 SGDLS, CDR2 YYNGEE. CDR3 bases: TGTGCCAGCAGCAGTGGACTAGCGGGAGTCGGGCAGTTCTTC. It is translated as CASSSGLAGVGQFF. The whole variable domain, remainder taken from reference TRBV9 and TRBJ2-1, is DSGVTQTPKHLITATGQRVTLRCSPRSGDLSVYWYQQSLDQGLQFLIQYYNGEERAKGNILERFSAQQFPDLHSELNLSSLELGDSALYFCASSSGLAGVGQFFGPGTRLTVL.

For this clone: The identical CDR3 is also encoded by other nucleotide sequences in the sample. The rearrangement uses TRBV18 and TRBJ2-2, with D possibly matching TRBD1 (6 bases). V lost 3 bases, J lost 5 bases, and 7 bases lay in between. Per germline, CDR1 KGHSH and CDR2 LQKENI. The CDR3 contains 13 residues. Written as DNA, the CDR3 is TGTGCCAGCTCACCCACAGGGACCGGGGAGCTGTTTTTT. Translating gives CASSPTGTGELFF.

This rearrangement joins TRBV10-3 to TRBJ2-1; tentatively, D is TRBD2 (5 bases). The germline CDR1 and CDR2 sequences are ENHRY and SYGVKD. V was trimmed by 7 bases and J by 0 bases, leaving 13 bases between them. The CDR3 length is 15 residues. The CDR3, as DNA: TGTGCCATCACCCGGACTCTCAGCTCCTACAATGAGCAGTTCTTC. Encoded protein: CAITRTLSSYNEQFF.

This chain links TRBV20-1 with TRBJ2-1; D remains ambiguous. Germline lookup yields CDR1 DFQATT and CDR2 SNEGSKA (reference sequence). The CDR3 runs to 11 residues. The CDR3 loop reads CTHIGDNEQFF. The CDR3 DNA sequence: TGCACCCACATTGGCGACAATGAGCAGTTCTTC.

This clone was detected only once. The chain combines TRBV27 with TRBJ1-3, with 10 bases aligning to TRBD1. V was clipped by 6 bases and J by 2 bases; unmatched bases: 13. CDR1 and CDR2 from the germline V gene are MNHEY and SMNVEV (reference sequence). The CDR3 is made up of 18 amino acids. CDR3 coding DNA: TGTGCCAGCAGGAGGGCTGGGACAGGGGCCTTGGCTGGAAACACCATATATTTT. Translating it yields CASRRAGTGALAGNTIYF.

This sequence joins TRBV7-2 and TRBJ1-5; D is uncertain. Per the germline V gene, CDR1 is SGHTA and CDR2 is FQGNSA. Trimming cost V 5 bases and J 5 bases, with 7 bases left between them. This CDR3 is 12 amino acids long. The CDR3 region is CASSRRDQPQHF. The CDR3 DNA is TGTGCCAGCAGCCGCAGAGATCAGCCCCAGCATTTT.

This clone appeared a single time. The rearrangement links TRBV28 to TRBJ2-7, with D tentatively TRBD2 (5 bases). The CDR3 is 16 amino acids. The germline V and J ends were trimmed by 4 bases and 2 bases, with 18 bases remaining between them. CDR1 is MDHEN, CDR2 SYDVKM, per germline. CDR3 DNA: TGTGCCAGCAGTTCTCAGGTGGGGTTAGCGACCTACGAGCAGTACTTC. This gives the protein CASSSQVGLATYEQYF.

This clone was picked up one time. The CDR3 DNA reads as TGTGCCAGCAGTTTTCAGACAGGAGCCCCATATAGCAATCAGCCCCAGCATTTT. It specifies CASSFQTGAPYSNQPQHF. The chain carries TRBV28 and TRBJ1-5; tentative D call: TRBD1 (6 bases). The CDR3 sequence is 18 residues long. Germline V gene data show CDR1 as MDHEN and CDR2 as SYDVKM. V lost 3 bases, J lost 0 bases, and 18 bases lay in between.

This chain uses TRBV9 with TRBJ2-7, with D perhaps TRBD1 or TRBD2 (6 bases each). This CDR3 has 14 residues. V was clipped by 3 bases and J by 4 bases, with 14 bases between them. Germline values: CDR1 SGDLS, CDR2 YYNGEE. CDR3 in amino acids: CASSALPGAYEQYF. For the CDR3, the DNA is TGTGCCAGCAGCGCCCTCCCGGGGGCTTACGAGCAGTACTTC.

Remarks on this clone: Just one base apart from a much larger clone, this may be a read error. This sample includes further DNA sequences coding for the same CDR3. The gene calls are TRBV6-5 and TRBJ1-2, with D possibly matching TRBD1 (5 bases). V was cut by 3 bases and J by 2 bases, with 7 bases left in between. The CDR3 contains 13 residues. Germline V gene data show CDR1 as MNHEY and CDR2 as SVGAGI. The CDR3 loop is CASSYDRNYGYTF. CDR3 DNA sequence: TGTGCCAGCAGTTATGACAGAAACTATGGCTACACCTTC.